This T cell receptor beta chain was profiled in a study of cytomegalovirus exposure and HLA in healthy donors. The overall study: An analysis done earlier identified fewer than 140 million unique TCR beta sequences from roughly 190 million T cells.

The PCR was carried out with 60 Vbeta primers and 13 Jbeta primers. Here immunoSEQ multiplex PCR was the method, and the copy in TCRdb shows in-frame clones only, minus some. The sample records about 120,000 clones, about two thirds being singletons. Trimming took 5 bases from V and 3 from J, leaving 8 bases between them. Germline V gene data show CDR1 as SGHNT and CDR2 as YENEEA. The CDR3 contains 13 residues. This clone was seen more than once but under ten times. The sequence was obtained from a man aged 30 to 39 in good health and CMV-seropositive. Sequenced material: PBMCs. The rearrangement joins TRBV11-3 to TRBJ2-1, with a tentative D call TRBD1 (6 bases). CDR3 region: CASSPDSYNEQFF. The CDR3, as DNA: TGTGCCAGCAGCCCGGACAGCTACAATGAGCAGTTCTTC.